This T cell receptor beta chain originates from a study of radiotherapy plus CTLA-4 blockade in lung cancer. Clones were read by immunoSEQ multiplex PCR, and TCRdb kept only the in-frame ones, dropping some. The table lists roughly 32,000 clones, roughly 70% of them singletons, with 4% in the top ten. In chemo-refractory metastatic non-small-cell lung cancer, patients got ipilimumab CTLA-4 blockade together with focal radiation. CDR3 length equals 16 residues. Germline CDR1 is MGHRA and CDR2 is YSYEKL. Unmatched junction bases numbered 6, after V lost 5 bases and J lost 1 base. The sample holds one count of this clone.

The sample in question was peripheral blood, obtained from a patient treated with radiotherapy plus ipilimumab. This rearrangement joins TRBV4-1 to TRBJ2-3; 10 bases agree with TRBD2. The TCR sequence derives from a human donor with non-small cell lung cancer who had stable disease on radiotherapy plus ipilimumab. CDR3 in DNA: TGCGCCAGCAGCTTCTCCCTAGCGGGGGGCACAGATACGCAGTATTTT. This translates into CASSFSLAGGTDTQYF.